Following are 18 T cell receptor beta chains from one sample sequenced in a study of T cell responses to AZD1222 COVID-19 vaccine. TCRdb keeps only in-frame clones here, not all; method: immunoSEQ multiplex PCR. The sample lists 140,000 to 150,000 clones, around 90% occurring once. This material consisted of peripheral blood, taken on day 0 of AZD1222 vaccination. Receptors were obtained from an adult in good health.

The chain is built from TRBV19 and TRBJ1-1; 9 nucleotides agree with TRBD1. The germline CDR1 and CDR2 sequences are LNHDA and SQIVND (reference sequence). CDR3 size: 15 residues. V shed 5 bases and J 5 bases; nucleotides not matched to a gene: 9. CDR3 region: CASSGQTGGSTEAFF. The CDR3 region has the DNA TGTGCCAGTAGTGGCCAGACAGGGGGAAGTACTGAAGCTTTCTTT.

The rearrangement joins TRBV9 to TRBJ2-2, with 9 bases lining up with TRBD2. Trimming removed 3 bases from V and 4 bases from J; junction bases left unmatched: 4. Germline loops: CDR1 SGDLS, CDR2 YYNGEE. CDR3 size: 15 residues. CDR3 nucleotide sequence: TGTGCCAGCAGCGGAGGACTAGCGCTCACCGGGGAGCTGTTTTTT. Translated, it gives CASSGGLALTGELFF.

The genes are TRBV7-2 and TRBJ2-4, with TRBD2 identical over 8 bases. V was clipped by 3 bases and J by 4 bases; unmatched bases: 2. The CDR3 covers 14 residues. Germline CDR1 SGHTA, CDR2 FQGNSA. The CDR3 coding sequence is TGTGCCAGCAGCTTCGGGACTAGTAAAAACATTCAGTACTTC. Amino acid sequence: CASSFGTSKNIQYF.

V and J are TRBV6-2 or TRBV6-3 and TRBJ2-3, with a possible D match to TRBD2 (6 bases). CDR1 and CDR2 (germline): MNHEY, SVGEGT. This CDR3 is 14 amino acids long. The germline V and J ends were trimmed by 5 bases and 2 bases, with 11 bases remaining between them. The CDR3 spells CASSPGESTDTQYF. CDR3 DNA: TGTGCCAGCAGTCCGGGGGAGTCCACAGATACGCAGTATTTT.

The gene calls are TRBV10-3 and TRBJ1-4; D is possibly TRBD1 (6 bases). CDR3 length equals 14 residues. Germline CDR1 ENHRY, CDR2 SYGVKD. The V end lost 6 bases, the J end lost 5 bases, and 13 bases lay between the germline ends. CDR3 coding DNA: TGTGCCATCAGGAACAGGGACCAGAATGAAAAACTGTTTTTT. The encoded protein is CAIRNRDQNEKLFF.

The chain links TRBV5-1 to TRBJ1-4; TRBD1 is a possible D gene (5 bases). This CDR3 has 14 residues. Germline CDR1 is SGHRS and CDR2 is YFSETQ. The ends were cut back, 5 bases at V and 8 bases at J, with 16 bases in the middle. The CDR3 DNA reads TGCGCCAGCAGTGCCGGGACGGCAGCAGAAAAACTGTTTTTT. It translates to CASSAGTAAEKLFF.

The rearrangement links TRBV10-3 to TRBJ1-2, with 7 bases aligning to TRBD1. The CDR3 covers 13 residues. With V trimmed by 6 bases and J by 6 bases, 7 bases remained unmatched. Germline lookup yields CDR1 ENHRY and CDR2 SYGVKD. The CDR3 DNA reads as TGTGCCATCAGGACCGACAGGGCAGATGGCTACACCTTC. Translating it yields CAIRTDRADGYTF.

The chain recombines TRBV7-3 with TRBJ2-3, with D possibly matching TRBD2 (5 bases). This CDR3 comprises 15 residues. Germline CDR1 SGHTA, CDR2 FQGTGA. Trimming took 5 bases from V and 0 from J, leaving 12 bases between them. CDR3 nucleotides: TGTGCCAGCAGCCCACTCGGGGTTAGCACAGATACGCAGTATTTT. Translation gives CASSPLGVSTDTQYF.

On this clone itself: At one end, the junction sequence differs from germline, possibly due to a read error. The rearrangement joins TRBV6-2 or TRBV6-3 to TRBJ2-1; possibly TRBD1 or TRBD2 for D (5 bases each). From germline, CDR1 is MNHEY and CDR2 SVGEGT. CDR3 length equals 15 residues. CDR3 nucleotide sequence: TGTGCCAGCAGTAACTCCGACAGTCGGGGAGCGGAGCAGTTCTTC. Translating gives CASSNSDSRGAEQFF.

This rearrangement joins TRBV29-1 to TRBJ2-3, with 10 bases aligning to TRBD2. V shed 4 bases, J shed 4 bases, and the junction held 2 bases outside the gene matches. The CDR3 consists of 13 residues. The V gene's germline CDR1 is SQVTM and CDR2 ANQGSEA. The CDR3 DNA follows: TGCAGCGTTGCTAGCGGGAGTGCAGATACGCAGTATTTT. Residues: CSVASGSADTQYF.

The chain has TRBV10-1 and TRBJ1-2, with TRBD1 identical over 7 bases. With 2 bases clipped from V and 7 bases from J, the junction kept 10 bases outside the gene matches. CDR3 length: 15 amino acids. Germline values: CDR1 WNHNN, CDR2 SYGVQD (reference sequence). Written as DNA, the CDR3 is TGCGCCAGCAGTGAGGATCAACAGGGGAGCCGTGGCTACACCTTC. This gives the protein CASSEDQQGSRGYTF.

The DNA for the CDR3 is TGTGCCAGCAGCGGCCGCCGGAGCGGGGGTTACAATGAGCAGTTCTTC. Translation: CASSGRRSGGYNEQFF. V gene TRBV5-4 combines with J gene TRBJ2-1, with 8 positions matching TRBD2. V gave up 4 bases and J gave up 4 bases; unmatched junction bases: 10. From germline, CDR1 is SGHNT and CDR2 YYREEE (reference sequence). The CDR3 has 16 residues.

V usage is TRBV6-5 and J usage is TRBJ1-2; tentatively, D is TRBD1 (6 bases). With 6 bases removed from V and 4 bases from J, the gap between germline ends came to 18 bases. This CDR3 comprises 15 residues. Germline V lookup: CDR1 MNHEY, CDR2 SVGAGI. This chain's CDR3 is CASSGDTPWSYGYTF. As DNA, the CDR3 is TGTGCCAGCAGCGGGGACACCCCTTGGAGCTATGGCTACACCTTC.

The chain combines TRBV5-5 with TRBJ2-1; D not resolved. The ends were cut back, 5 bases at V and 12 bases at J, with 18 bases in the middle. The CDR3 is 13 residues long. Per germline, CDR1 SGHKS and CDR2 YYEKEE (reference sequence). The CDR3 sequence: CASSFGPFKGQFF. The CDR3 DNA reads as TGTGCCAGCAGTTTCGGCCCTTTTAAGGGGCAGTTCTTC.

V gene TRBV2 combines with J gene TRBJ1-2; no reliable D call. CDR1 SNHLY and CDR2 FYNNEI come from the germline V gene. V lost 3 bases and J 4 bases, leaving 9 bases between the germline ends. The CDR3 extends over 13 amino acids. The CDR3 nucleotides read TGTGCCAGCAGTGAGGACTCATTCTATGGCTACACCTTC. It is translated as CASSEDSFYGYTF.

This clone was seen only a few times. V and J are TRBV5-4 and TRBJ2-1; TRBD1 might be the D (5 bases). This CDR3 region has 15 residues. V gave up 3 bases and J gave up 7 bases, with 17 bases separating them. From germline, CDR1 is SGHNT and CDR2 YYREEE (reference sequence). The CDR3 DNA reads as TGTGCCAGCAGCTCGCAGGTGGGGCAGGTAAATGAGCAGTTCTTC. The encoded protein is CASSSQVGQVNEQFF.

V is TRBV5-1 and J is TRBJ1-2, with 9 positions matching TRBD1. Germline V gene lookup returns CDR1 SGHRS and CDR2 YFSETQ. This CDR3 region has 13 residues. The J segment lost 8 bases and the V segment lost 0 bases, leaving 2 bases of the junction unmatched. The CDR3 region has the DNA TGCGCCAGCAGCTTGGACAGGGGGCCAGGCTACACCTTC. Its protein is CASSLDRGPGYTF.

CDR3: CASSAWLSQETQYF. Here the CDR3 DNA reads TGTGCCAGCAGTGCTTGGCTGAGTCAAGAGACCCAGTACTTC. V and J are TRBV2 and TRBJ2-5; D gene unclear. Looked up from germline, CDR1 is SNHLY and CDR2 is FYNNEI. The CDR3 is made up of 14 amino acids. V was clipped by 4 bases and J by 2 bases, with 11 bases between them.